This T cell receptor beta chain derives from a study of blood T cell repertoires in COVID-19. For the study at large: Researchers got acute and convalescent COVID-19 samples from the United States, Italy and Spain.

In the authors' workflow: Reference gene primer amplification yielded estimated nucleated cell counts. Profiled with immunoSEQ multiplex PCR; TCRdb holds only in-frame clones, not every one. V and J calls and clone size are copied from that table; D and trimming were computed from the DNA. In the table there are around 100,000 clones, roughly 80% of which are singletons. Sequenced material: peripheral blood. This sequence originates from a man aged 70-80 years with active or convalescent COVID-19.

The CDR3 DNA is TGTGCCAGCAGCGACGACAGCCCTTATGGCTACACCTTC. Protein sequence: CASSDDSPYGYTF. The gene calls are TRBV9 and TRBJ1-2, with a weak D call TRBD1 (5 bases). Germline assignment: CDR1 SGDLS and CDR2 YYNGEE. With 3 bases removed from V and 5 bases from J, the gap between germline ends came to 11 bases. The CDR3 has 13 residues.